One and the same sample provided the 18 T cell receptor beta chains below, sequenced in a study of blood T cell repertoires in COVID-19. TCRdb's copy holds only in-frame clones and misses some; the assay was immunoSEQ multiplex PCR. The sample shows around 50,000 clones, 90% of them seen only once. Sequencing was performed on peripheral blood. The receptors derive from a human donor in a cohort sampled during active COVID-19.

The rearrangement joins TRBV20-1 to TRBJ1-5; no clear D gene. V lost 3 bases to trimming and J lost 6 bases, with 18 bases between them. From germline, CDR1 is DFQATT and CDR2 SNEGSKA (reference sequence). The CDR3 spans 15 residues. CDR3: CSASFSIGRSQPQHF. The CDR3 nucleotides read TGCAGTGCTAGTTTCTCTATCGGTCGTAGTCAGCCCCAGCATTTT.

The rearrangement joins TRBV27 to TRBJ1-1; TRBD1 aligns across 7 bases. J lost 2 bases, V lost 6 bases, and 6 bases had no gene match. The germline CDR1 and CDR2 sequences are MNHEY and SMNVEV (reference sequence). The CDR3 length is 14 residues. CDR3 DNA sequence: TGTGCCAGCAGGCCGGGACAGCGAAACACTGAAGCTTTCTTT. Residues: CASRPGQRNTEAFF.

The CDR3 reads CASSLGTSGSRGYEQYF. The CDR3 DNA reads TGCGCCAGCAGCTTAGGGACTAGCGGGAGTCGAGGGTACGAGCAGTACTTC. V gene TRBV5-1 combines with J gene TRBJ2-7, with 14 positions matching TRBD2. This CDR3 spans 17 amino acids. Trimming took 2 bases from V and 4 from J; bases not matched to a gene: 8. Germline CDR1 reads SGHRS; CDR2 reads YFSETQ.

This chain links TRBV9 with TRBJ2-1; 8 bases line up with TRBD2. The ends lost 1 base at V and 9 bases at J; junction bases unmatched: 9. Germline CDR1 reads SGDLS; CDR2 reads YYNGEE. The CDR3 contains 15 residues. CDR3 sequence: CASSVYSSGSTEQFF. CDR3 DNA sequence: TGTGCCAGCAGCGTATACTCGAGCGGGAGTACTGAGCAGTTCTTC.

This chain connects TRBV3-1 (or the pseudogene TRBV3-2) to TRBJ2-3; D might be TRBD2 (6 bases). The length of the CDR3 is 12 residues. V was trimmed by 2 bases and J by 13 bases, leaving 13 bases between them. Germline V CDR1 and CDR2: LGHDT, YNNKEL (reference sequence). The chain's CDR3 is CASSQTSSKKYF. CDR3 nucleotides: TGTGCCAGCAGCCAAACTAGCAGCAAGAAGTATTTT.

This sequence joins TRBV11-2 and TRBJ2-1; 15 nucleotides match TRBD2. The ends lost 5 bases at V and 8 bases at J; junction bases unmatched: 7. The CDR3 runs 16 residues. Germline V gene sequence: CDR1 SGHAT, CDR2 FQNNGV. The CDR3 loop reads CASSPRTSGRGYEQFF. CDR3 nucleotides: TGTGCCAGCAGCCCGCGGACTAGCGGGAGGGGTTATGAGCAGTTCTTC. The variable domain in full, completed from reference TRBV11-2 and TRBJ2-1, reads EAGVAQSPRYKIIEKRQSVAFWCNPISGHATLYWYQQILGQGPKLLIQFQNNGVVDDSQLPKDRFSAERLKGVDSTLKIQPAKLEDSAVYLCASSPRTSGRGYEQFFGPGTRLTVL.

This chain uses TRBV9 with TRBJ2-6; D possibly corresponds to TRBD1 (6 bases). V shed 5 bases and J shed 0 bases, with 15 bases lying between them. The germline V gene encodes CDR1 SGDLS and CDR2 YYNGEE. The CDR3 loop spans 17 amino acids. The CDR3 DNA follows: TGTGCCAGCAGTCGGACAGCTAGGTTCTCTGGGGCCAACGTCCTGACTTTC. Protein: CASSRTARFSGANVLTF.

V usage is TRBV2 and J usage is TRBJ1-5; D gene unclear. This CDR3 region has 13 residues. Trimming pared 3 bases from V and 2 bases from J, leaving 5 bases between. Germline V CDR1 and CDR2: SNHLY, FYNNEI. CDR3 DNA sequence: TGTGCCAGCAGTGATACAGGCAATCAGCCCCAGCATTTT. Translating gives CASSDTGNQPQHF.

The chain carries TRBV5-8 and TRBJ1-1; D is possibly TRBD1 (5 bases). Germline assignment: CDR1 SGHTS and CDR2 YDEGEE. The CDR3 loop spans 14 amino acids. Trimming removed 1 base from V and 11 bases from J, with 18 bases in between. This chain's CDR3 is CASSLLAAGLSAFF. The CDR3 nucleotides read TGTGCCAGCAGCTTGTTGGCGGCGGGGCTGAGCGCTTTCTTT.

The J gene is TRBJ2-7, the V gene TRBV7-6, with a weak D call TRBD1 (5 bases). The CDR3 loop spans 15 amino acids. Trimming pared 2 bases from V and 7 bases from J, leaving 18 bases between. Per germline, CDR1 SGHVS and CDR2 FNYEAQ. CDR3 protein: CASSLQGRPVEEQYF. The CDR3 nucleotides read TGTGCCAGCAGCTTACAGGGCCGCCCGGTGGAAGAGCAGTACTTC.

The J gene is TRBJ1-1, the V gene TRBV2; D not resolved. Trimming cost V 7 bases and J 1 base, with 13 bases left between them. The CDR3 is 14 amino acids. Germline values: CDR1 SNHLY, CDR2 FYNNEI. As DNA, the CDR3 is TGTGCCAGCAACCACGGGAATAAGAACACTGAAGCTTTCTTT. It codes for CASNHGNKNTEAFF.

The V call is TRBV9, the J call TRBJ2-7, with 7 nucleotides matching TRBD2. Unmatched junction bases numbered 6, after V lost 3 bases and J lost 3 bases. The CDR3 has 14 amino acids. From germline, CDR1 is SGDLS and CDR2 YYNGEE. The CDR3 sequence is CASSEGLRDYEQYF. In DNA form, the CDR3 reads TGTGCCAGCAGCGAGGGACTACGAGACTACGAGCAGTACTTC.

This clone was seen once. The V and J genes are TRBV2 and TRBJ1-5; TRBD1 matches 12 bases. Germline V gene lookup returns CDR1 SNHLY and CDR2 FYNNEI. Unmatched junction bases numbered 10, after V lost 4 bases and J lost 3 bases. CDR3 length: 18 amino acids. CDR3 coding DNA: TGTGCCAGCAGTGGTGGGACAGGGGGCGCGAGGATCAATCAGCCCCAGCATTTT. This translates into CASSGGTGGARINQPQHF.

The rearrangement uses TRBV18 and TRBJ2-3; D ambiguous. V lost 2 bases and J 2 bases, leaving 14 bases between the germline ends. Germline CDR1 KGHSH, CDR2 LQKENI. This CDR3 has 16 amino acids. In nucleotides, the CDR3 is TGTGCCAGCTCACCAAAGGAGACTGATAACACAGATACGCAGTATTTT. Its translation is CASSPKETDNTDTQYF.

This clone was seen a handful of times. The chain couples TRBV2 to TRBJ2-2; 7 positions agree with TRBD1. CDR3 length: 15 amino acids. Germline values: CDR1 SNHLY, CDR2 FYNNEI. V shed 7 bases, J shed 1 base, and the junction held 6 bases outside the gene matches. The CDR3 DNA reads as TGTGCCAGCAACGACAGGGTATTGAACACCGGGGAGCTGTTTTTT. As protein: CASNDRVLNTGELFF.

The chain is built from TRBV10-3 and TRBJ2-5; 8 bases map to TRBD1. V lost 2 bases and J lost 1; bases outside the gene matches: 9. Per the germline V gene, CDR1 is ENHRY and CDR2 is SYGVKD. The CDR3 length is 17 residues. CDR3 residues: CAISEGQGHRLQETQYF. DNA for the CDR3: TGTGCCATCAGTGAGGGACAGGGACACCGTCTCCAAGAGACCCAGTACTTC.

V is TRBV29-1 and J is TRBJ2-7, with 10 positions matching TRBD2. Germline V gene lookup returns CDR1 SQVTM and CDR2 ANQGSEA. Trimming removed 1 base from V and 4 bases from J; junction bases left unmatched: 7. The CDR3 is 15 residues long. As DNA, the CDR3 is TGCAGCGTTGAAGCCTTAGCGGGAGGAAGGTACGAGCAGTACTTC. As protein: CSVEALAGGRYEQYF.

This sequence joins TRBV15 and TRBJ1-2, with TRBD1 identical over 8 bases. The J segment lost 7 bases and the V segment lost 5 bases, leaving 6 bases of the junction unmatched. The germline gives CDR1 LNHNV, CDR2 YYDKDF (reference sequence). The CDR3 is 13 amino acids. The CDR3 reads CATSPGQGTGYTF. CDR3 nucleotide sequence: TGTGCCACCAGCCCCGGACAGGGTACTGGCTACACCTTC.